Included here is one T cell receptor (beta chain) sequence, with context. This specimen belongs to a study of blood T cell repertoires in COVID-19. Study-level background: The study drew acute and convalescent COVID-19 samples from the United States, Italy and Spain. T cells, B-cell-depleted T cells, or PBMCs supplied cDNA or gDNA.

Authors' analysis steps: Amplification of reference gene primers was used by the study to estimate nucleated cell counts. Clones were sequenced by immunoSEQ multiplex PCR, and TCRdb holds only the in-frame ones, with some missing. V and J calls and clone size are given by that table; D and trimming were obtained from the DNA. The sample carries tens of thousands of clones, approximately 70% recorded once. CDR3 length: 13 amino acids. CDR1 is SGHAT, CDR2 FQDESV, per germline (reference sequence). V was trimmed by 5 bases and J by 6 bases, leaving 14 bases between them. The TCR originated in an elderly man with acute or convalescent COVID-19. This chain joins TRBV11-1 and TRBJ2-7; no reliable D call. The material sequenced was peripheral blood. As DNA, the CDR3 is TGTGCCAGCAGCCTTACATCTGGGCGCGAGCAGTACTTC. Protein product: CASSLTSGREQYF.